Listed here is a single T cell receptor beta chain. The sample belongs to a study of blood T cell repertoires in COVID-19. Study context: Sites across the United States, Italy and Spain contributed samples from acute and convalescent COVID-19. PBMCs, B-cell-depleted T cells, or T cells provided the cDNA or gDNA that made up the material.

Original data processing: Using reference gene primer amplification, nucleated cell counts were estimated. Sequencing was performed with immunoSEQ multiplex PCR; in TCRdb, only in-frame clones are kept and a portion is missing. V and J calls and clone size follow that table, whereas D and trimming were derived from the DNA. The sample lists over 35,000 clones; about 88% were seen once. There are 14 residues in the CDR3. Trimming took 6 bases from V and 6 from J, leaving 16 bases between them. Germline V gene data show CDR1 as KGHDR and CDR2 as SFDVKD. Material: peripheral blood. The receptor's source is a man between 65 and 80 years old with active COVID-19. J is TRBJ2-5 and V is TRBV24-1; no firm D call. CDR3 nucleotides: TGTGCCACCAGTTCTGCCGGGTCGATGAAGACCCAGTACTTC. Its translation: CATSSAGSMKTQYF.